This T cell receptor beta chain emerged from a study of siplizumab effects on memory and regulatory T cells. This table comes from immunoSEQ multiplex PCR, and its TCRdb copy is limited to in-frame clones, with some not included. The sample contains about 87,000 clones, around 94% of which appear only once. Germline CDR1 reads LNHDA; CDR2 reads SQIVND (reference sequence). V shed 4 bases, J shed 14 bases, and the junction held 12 bases outside the gene matches. CDR3 length equals 15 residues. Sequencing used non-Treg CD4+ T cells sorted from blood. The V gene is TRBV19, the J gene TRBJ1-6; 9 bases map to TRBD1. The sequence was obtained from a human donor in good health. The CDR3 DNA follows: TGTGCCAGTAGTAATTCTCGGACAGGGGCAATGGCCCTCCACTTT. Its translation: CASSNSRTGAMALHF.